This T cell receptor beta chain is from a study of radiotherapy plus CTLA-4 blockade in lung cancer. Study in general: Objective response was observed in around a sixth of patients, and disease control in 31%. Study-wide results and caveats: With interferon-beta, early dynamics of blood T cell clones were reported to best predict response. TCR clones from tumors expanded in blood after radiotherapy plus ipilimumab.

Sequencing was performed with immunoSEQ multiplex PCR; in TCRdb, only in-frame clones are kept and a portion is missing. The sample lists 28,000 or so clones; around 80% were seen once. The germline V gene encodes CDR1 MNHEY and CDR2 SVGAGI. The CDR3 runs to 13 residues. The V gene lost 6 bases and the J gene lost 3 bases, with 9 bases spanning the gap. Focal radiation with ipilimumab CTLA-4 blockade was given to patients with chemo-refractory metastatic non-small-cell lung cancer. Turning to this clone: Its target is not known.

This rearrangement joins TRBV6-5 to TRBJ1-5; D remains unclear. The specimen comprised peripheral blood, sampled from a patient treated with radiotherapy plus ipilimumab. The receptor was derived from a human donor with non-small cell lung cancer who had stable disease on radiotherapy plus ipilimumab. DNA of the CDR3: TGTGCCAGCAGGTCATTTTCCAATCAGCCCCAGCATTTT. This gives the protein CASRSFSNQPQHF.